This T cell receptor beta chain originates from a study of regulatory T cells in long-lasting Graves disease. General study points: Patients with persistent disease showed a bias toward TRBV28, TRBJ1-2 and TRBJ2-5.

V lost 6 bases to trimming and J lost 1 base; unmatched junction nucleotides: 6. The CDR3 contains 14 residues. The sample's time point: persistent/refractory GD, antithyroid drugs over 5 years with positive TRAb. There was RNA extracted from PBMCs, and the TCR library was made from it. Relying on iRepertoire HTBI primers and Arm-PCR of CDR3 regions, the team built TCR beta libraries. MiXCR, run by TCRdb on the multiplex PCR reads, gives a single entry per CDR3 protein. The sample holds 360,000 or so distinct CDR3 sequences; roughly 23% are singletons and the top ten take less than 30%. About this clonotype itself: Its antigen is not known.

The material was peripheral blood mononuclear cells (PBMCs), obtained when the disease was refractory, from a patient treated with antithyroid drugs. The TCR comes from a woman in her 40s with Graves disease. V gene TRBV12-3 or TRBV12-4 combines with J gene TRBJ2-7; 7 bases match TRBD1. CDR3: CASSPVTGSYEQYF. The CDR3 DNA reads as TGTGCCAGCAGCCCGGTGACAGGGTCCTACGAGCAGTACTTC.